This TCR beta chain was sequenced in a study of T cell responses to AZD1222 COVID-19 vaccine. Study results and limitations: Spike-specific TCR breadth and depth were elevated following two AZD1222 doses. The donors showed a predominance of white British ancestry and of females, with possible underestimation of clonal diversity.

V shed 2 bases and J shed 1 base, with 11 bases lying between them. This CDR3 spans 15 amino acids. In germline, CDR1 is LGHDT, CDR2 YNNKEL (reference sequence). Turning to this clone: Its target is not known.

TCRdb's table, derived via immunoSEQ multiplex PCR, lists solely in-frame clones and lacks some. The repertoire holds about 200,000 clones, with about 89% as singletons. The receptor was isolated from an adult who received the AZD1222 COVID-19 vaccine. Sequencing was performed on peripheral blood, taken 28 days after the second AZD1222 dose. The chain has TRBV3-1 (or the pseudogene TRBV3-2) and TRBJ1-1; D is perhaps TRBD1 (5 bases). The CDR3 is CASSQTSGGNTEAFF. CDR3 nucleotides: TGTGCCAGCAGCCAAACAAGCGGGGGGAACACTGAAGCTTTCTTT.